The rows below give T cell receptor beta chains drawn from one sample of a study of T cells in Graves' hyperthyroidism and ophthalmopathy. Via MiXCR, TCRdb re-called the multiplex PCR reads, giving one row per CDR3 protein. The sample records about 290,000 distinct CDR3 sequences, roughly 15% being singletons. The material sequenced was blood. The source is a man aged 25-40 years with Graves' hyperthyroidism. Each CDR3 is given with its conserved first and last residue. D genes are given only for firm matches. Not every row has a clone size; where given, it reads once, few, many or a size class.

abundance	v_gene	d_gene	j_gene	CDR3nt	CDR3aa
few	TRBV5-4	NA	TRBJ1-3	TGTGCCAGCAGCTCAGGCGGGGGGCAGATACCTGGAAACACCATATATTTT	CASSSGGGQIPGNTIYF
NA	TRBV29-1	NA	TRBJ1-2	TGCAGCGTTCCTTGGGGCGGTGGCTACACCTTC	CSVPWGGGYTF
many	TRBV11-3	TRBD1	TRBJ2-7	TGTGCCAGCAGCTTAGAGACACAGGGGGACGAATACGAGCAGTACTTC	CASSLETQGDEYEQYF
NA	TRBV18	TRBD1	TRBJ2-4	TGTGCCAGCTCACACCGGGACAGGGGATTTCAGTACTTC	CASSHRDRGFQYF
many	TRBV7-9	NA	TRBJ1-3	TGTGCCAGCAGCTTAGCGTGGGGGATTGCCTCTGGAAACACCATATATTTT	CASSLAWGIASGNTIYF
many	TRBV7-2	NA	TRBJ2-7	TGTGCCAGCAGCTTACGCCGACTAGATGGCTCCTACGAGCAGTACTTC	CASSLRRLDGSYEQYF
few	TRBV11-2	TRBD1	TRBJ1-3	TGTGCCAGCAGCACAGGGGCTTTTAGAAACACCATATATTTT	CASSTGAFRNTIYF
many	TRBV5-1	NA	TRBJ1-1	TGCGCCAGCAGCTTAGGAGGGTTCACTGAAGCTTTCTTT	CASSLGGFTEAFF
NA	TRBV15	NA	TRBJ1-6	TGTGCCACCAGGACGACCCAAAATTCACCCCTCCACTTT	CATRTTQNSPLHF
NA	TRBV4-1	TRBD1	TRBJ2-2	TGCGCCAGCAGGCGTGGGACAGTGAACACCGGGGAGCTGTTTTTT	CASRRGTVNTGELFF
NA	TRBV20-1	TRBD2	TRBJ2-1	TGCAGTGCTAGAGACTTCAGCGGGAGGGTTTACAATGAGCAGTTCTTC	CSARDFSGRVYNEQFF
NA	TRBV28	NA	TRBJ1-1	TGTGCCAGCAGCAGAGGGTACACTGAAGCTTTCTTT	CASSRGYTEAFF
few	TRBV5-5	NA	TRBJ2-5	TGTGCCAGCAGCCCCCGTAGGGTTCAAGCTCAAGAGACCCAGTACTTC	CASSPRRVQAQETQYF
NA	TRBV13	TRBD1	TRBJ2-1	TGTGCCAGCAGCTTTGGACAGGGGTCGGGTGAGCAGTTCTTC	CASSFGQGSGEQFF
many	TRBV6-1	NA	TRBJ1-5	TGTGCCAGCAGTTTCTACAGGGCCCTCACCCAGCATTTT	CASSFYRALTQHF
few	TRBV5-1	TRBD2	TRBJ2-3	TGCGCCAGCAGCTTGGGAGAAGCGGGACGGGCGGATACGCAGTATTTT	CASSLGEAGRADTQYF
many	TRBV6-6	NA	TRBJ2-7	TGTGCCAGCAGTTACGGCCGGTGGGGCTCCTACGAGCAGTACTTC	CASSYGRWGSYEQYF
NA	TRBV4-1	NA	TRBJ1-5	TGCGCCAGCAGCCAGGGCTGGACGGGTTACAATCAGCCCCAGCATTTT	CASSQGWTGYNQPQHF
many	TRBV12-3/TRBV12-4	TRBD2	TRBJ2-3	TGTGCCAGCAGTCCCCCCACTAGCGGGAGCACAGATACGCAGTATTTT	CASSPPTSGSTDTQYF
NA	TRBV7-9	NA	TRBJ2-3	TGTGCCAGCAGCCCACCCGGGATCGGTGGCACAGATACGCAGTATTTT	CASSPPGIGGTDTQYF
few	TRBV19	NA	TRBJ1-1	TGTGCCAGTAGCATTGGCCGAGGGGCGGGAACTGAAGCTTTCTTT	CASSIGRGAGTEAFF
many	TRBV5-1	TRBD1	TRBJ2-7	TGCGCCAGCAGCTTGGGGACAGGGGGCAACGAGCAGTACTTC	CASSLGTGGNEQYF
many	TRBV6-1	NA	TRBJ2-3	TGTGCCAGCAGTGAACAAAGCCATCGTGGGCCGGGAGAAGGGGCAGATACGCAGTATTTT	CASSEQSHRGPGEGADTQYF
NA	TRBV20-1	NA	TRBJ2-5	TGCAGTGCTAGCCAGGGAGGACAAGAGACCCAGTACTTC	CSASQGGQETQYF
few	TRBV4-1	NA	TRBJ2-3	TGCGCCAGCAGCCAAGCTGCTGCAGATACGCAGTATTTT	CASSQAAADTQYF
few	TRBV29-1	TRBD2	TRBJ2-1	TGCAGCGCTATTCTCCGGGAGGGGTACGGTGAGCAGTTCTTC	CSAILREGYGEQFF
many	TRBV12-3/TRBV12-4	TRBD2	TRBJ2-3	TGTGCCAGCAGTAGATACCAACTAGCGGGGAAGACAGATACGCAGTATTTT	CASSRYQLAGKTDTQYF
many	TRBV20-1	NA	TRBJ2-7	TGCAGTGCTAGCACAGGCAGCTTTAGGCGCGAGCAGTACTTC	CSASTGSFRREQYF
NA	TRBV29-1	TRBD1	TRBJ1-5	TGCAGCGTTGGAGGACAGGGAAGGGGTCAGCCCCAGCATTTT	CSVGGQGRGQPQHF
NA	TRBV7-3	NA	TRBJ2-1	TGTGCCACCAGCTTAAGGGAGCAGCGGGAGCAGTTCTTC	CATSLREQREQFF
few	TRBV2	NA	TRBJ1-2	TGTGCTACGGGCCCCGGAGCATTCTATGGCTACACCTTC	CATGPGAFYGYTF
NA	TRBV9	NA	TRBJ2-1	TGTGCCAGCAGCGCCCCCGGAGGGGGGGCGGGGGACAATGAGCAGTTCTTC	CASSAPGGGAGDNEQFF
many	TRBV20-1	TRBD2	TRBJ2-5	TGCAGTGCTAGAGATCCACTAGCGGGAGGGCAAGAGACCCAGTACTTC	CSARDPLAGGQETQYF
few	TRBV20-1	NA	TRBJ2-3	TGCAGTGCTAGTCTGGGGTCAGATACGCAGTATTTT	CSASLGSDTQYF
NA	TRBV4-1	NA	TRBJ1-1	TGCGCCAGCAGAGCCTCAACAGGGTTAGACACTGAAGCTTTCTTT	CASRASTGLDTEAFF
NA	TRBV10-3	TRBD1	TRBJ2-3	TGTGCCATTGGACAGGGTGCGGTTAGCACAGATACGCAGTATTTT	CAIGQGAVSTDTQYF
NA	TRBV19	NA	TRBJ1-5	TGTGCCAGTAGTTTAAACAGGGTTTCGGGTCAGCCCCAGCATTTT	CASSLNRVSGQPQHF
few	TRBV7-9	NA	TRBJ1-6	TGTGCCAGCAGCCGAGGGACCGCTAAACAGAATTCACCCCTCCACTTT	CASSRGTAKQNSPLHF
NA	TRBV9	NA	TRBJ2-5	TGTGCCAGCAGCCCTCAGGGGGGGAGGGCAGAGACCCAGTACTTC	CASSPQGGRAETQYF
NA	TRBV27	TRBD2	TRBJ2-7	TGTGCCAGCAGTCCGGGGGGGGGGATAACCTACGAGCAGTACTTC	CASSPGGGITYEQYF
many	TRBV12-3/TRBV12-4	TRBD2	TRBJ2-1	TGTGCCAGCAGCCTGACTAGCGGGACAGGCTACAATGAGCAGTTCTTC	CASSLTSGTGYNEQFF
many	TRBV28	NA	TRBJ2-3	TGTGCCAGCAGTTTATCCGGGGCGGGGGATACGCAGTATTTT	CASSLSGAGDTQYF
NA	TRBV19	NA	TRBJ2-7	TGTGCCAGTAGTATTGCAGGGGCGTCCTACGAGCAGTACTTC	CASSIAGASYEQYF
NA	TRBV20-1	TRBD1	TRBJ2-1	TGCAGTGCCCCATACGCTAGGACAGGTCTCAATGAGCAGTTCTTC	CSAPYARTGLNEQFF
NA	TRBV7-3	TRBD1	TRBJ2-3	TGTGCCAGCAGCGTTACAGGGGAAGTGCAGTATTTT	CASSVTGEVQYF
many	TRBV15	NA	TRBJ2-7	TGTGCCACCAGCAGAGCGGTAGTAACCTACGAGCAGTACTTC	CATSRAVVTYEQYF
few	TRBV19	TRBD2	TRBJ2-7	TGTGCCAGTAGACGTACTAGCGGGGGGTCCTACGAGCAGTACTTC	CASRRTSGGSYEQYF
many	TRBV11-2	NA	TRBJ2-7	TGTGCCAGCAGCATTGGACAGTTAGTCTCCTACGAGCAGTACTTC	CASSIGQLVSYEQYF
NA	TRBV29-1	TRBD1	TRBJ2-6	TGCAGCGCGGGACAGGCCATCTCTAGGGCCAACGTCCTGACTTTC	CSAGQAISRANVLTF
many	TRBV28	TRBD2	TRBJ2-1	TGTGCCAGCAGTCTTTCAAGTGGGCTAGCGGGTAATGAGCAGTTCTTC	CASSLSSGLAGNEQFF
many	TRBV12-3/TRBV12-4	NA	TRBJ1-6	TGTGCCAGCAGCAGGACAGCCTTTGGGTCCCTCCACTTT	CASSRTAFGSLHF
NA	TRBV7-9	NA	TRBJ2-7	TGTGCCAGCACCGCTCTGGGTTCCTACGAGCAGTACTTC	CASTALGSYEQYF
NA	TRBV29-1	NA	TRBJ2-1	TGCAGCGTTTGGGGGGCTGGGTCCGCCGGGCAGTTCTTC	CSVWGAGSAGQFF
many	TRBV3-1	NA	TRBJ2-5	TGTGCCAGCAGCCCCCTCCGGGACGAAGAGACCCAGTACTTC	CASSPLRDEETQYF
many	TRBV5-1	TRBD2	TRBJ2-2	TGCGCCAGCAGCTGGGGACTAGCGGGAGAGGACGGGGAGCTGTTTTTT	CASSWGLAGEDGELFF
many	TRBV2	NA	TRBJ1-5	TGTGCCACAGTAGCAGGATATCCTCAGGGGAAGAGCAATCAGCCCCAGCATTTT	CATVAGYPQGKSNQPQHF
NA	TRBV9	NA	TRBJ1-1	TGTGCCAGCAGCGTAGTTGAGCGGAACACTGAAGCTTTCTTT	CASSVVERNTEAFF
many	TRBV28	TRBD1	TRBJ1-2	TGTGCCAGCAGTATCCCGGGACAGGGTCCGGGCTACACCTTC	CASSIPGQGPGYTF
NA	TRBV11-2	NA	TRBJ2-5	TGTGCCAGCAGCTTAGGGGAGCTACAGTACTTC	CASSLGELQYF